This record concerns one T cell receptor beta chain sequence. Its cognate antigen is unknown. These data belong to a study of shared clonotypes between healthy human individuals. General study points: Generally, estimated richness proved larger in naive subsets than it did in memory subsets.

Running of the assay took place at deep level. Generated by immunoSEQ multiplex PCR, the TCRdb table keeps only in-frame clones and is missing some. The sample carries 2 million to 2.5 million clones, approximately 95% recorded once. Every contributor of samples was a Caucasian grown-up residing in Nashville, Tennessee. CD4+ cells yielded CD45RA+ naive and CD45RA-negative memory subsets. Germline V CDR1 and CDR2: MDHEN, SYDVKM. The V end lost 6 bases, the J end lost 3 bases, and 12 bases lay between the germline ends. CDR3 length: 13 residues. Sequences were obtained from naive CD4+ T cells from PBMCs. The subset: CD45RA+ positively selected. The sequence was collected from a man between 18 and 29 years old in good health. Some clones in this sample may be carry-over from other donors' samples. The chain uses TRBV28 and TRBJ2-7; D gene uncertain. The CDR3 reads CASSPLVDYEQYF. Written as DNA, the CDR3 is TGTGCCAGCAGCCCCCTGGTTGACTACGAGCAGTACTTC.